This entry is about one T cell receptor (beta chain). Its antigen is undetermined. This entry comes from a study of T cell responses to AZD1222 COVID-19 vaccine. The ends were cut back, 6 bases at V and 2 bases at J, with 12 bases in the middle. From germline, CDR1 is MNHNY and CDR2 SVGAGI (reference sequence). The CDR3 loop spans 14 amino acids. Findings and caveats of the study: The study identified only six AZD1222 recipients as seropositive at baseline.

Sequencing was performed with immunoSEQ multiplex PCR; in TCRdb, only in-frame clones are kept and a portion is missing. The sample contains 100,000 to 150,000 clones, roughly 90% of which appear only once. The receptor comes from an adult in good health. The J gene is TRBJ2-3, the V gene TRBV6-6; perhaps TRBD1 as D (5 bases). Material: peripheral blood, obtained on day 0 of AZD1222 vaccination. The CDR3 DNA sequence: TGTGCCAGCAGCCTTAGGGGATACACAGATACGCAGTATTTT. Translating gives CASSLRGYTDTQYF.